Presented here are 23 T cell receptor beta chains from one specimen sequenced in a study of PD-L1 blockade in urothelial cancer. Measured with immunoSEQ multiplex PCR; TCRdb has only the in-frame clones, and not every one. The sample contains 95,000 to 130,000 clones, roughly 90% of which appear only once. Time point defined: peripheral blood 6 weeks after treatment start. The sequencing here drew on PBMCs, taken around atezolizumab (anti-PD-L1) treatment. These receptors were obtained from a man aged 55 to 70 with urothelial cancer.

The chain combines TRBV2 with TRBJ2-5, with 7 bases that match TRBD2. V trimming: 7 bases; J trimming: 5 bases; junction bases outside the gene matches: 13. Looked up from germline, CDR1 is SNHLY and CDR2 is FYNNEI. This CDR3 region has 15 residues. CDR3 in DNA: TGTGCCAGCATGGGGGAGGGTTACTCGGGGGAGACCCAGTACTTC. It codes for CASMGEGYSGETQYF.

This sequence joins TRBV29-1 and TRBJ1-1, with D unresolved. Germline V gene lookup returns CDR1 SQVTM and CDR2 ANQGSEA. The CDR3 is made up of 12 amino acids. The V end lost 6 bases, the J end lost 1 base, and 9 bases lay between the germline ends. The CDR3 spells CSVGTPNTEAFF. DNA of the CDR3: TGCAGCGTGGGCACACCGAACACTGAAGCTTTCTTT.

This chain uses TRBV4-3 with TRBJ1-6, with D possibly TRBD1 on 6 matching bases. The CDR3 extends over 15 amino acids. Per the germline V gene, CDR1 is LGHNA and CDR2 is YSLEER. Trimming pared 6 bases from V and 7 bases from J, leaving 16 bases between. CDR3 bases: TGCGCCAGCAGACCCGATGGGGGGGCCAATTCACCCCTCCACTTT. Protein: CASRPDGGANSPLHF.

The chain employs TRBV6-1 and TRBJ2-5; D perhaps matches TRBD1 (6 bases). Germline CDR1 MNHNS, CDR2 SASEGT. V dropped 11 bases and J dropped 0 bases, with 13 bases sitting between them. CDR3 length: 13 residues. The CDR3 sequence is CAGSQGYQETQYF. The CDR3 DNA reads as TGTGCCGGCTCTCAGGGGTACCAAGAGACCCAGTACTTC.

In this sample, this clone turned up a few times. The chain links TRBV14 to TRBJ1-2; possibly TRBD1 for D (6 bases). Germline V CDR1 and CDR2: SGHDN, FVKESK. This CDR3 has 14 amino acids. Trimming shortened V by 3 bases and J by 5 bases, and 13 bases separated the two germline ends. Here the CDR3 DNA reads TGTGCCAGCAGCCAGTGGGGGACACCTTATGGCTACACCTTC. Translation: CASSQWGTPYGYTF.

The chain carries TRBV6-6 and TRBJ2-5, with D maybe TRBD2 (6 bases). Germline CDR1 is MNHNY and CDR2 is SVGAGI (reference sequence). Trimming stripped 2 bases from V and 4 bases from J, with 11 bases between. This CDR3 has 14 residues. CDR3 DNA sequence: TGTGCCAGCAGTTACGATGGGGGAGGAGAGACCCAGTACTTC. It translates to CASSYDGGGETQYF.

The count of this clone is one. The CDR3 region has the DNA TGTGCCAGCAGCCACTACGACAGCTTCTATGGCTACACCTTC. It specifies CASSHYDSFYGYTF. The chain carries TRBV7-2 and TRBJ1-2, with D maybe TRBD1 (5 bases). The CDR3 has 14 residues. With 5 bases removed from V and 4 bases from J, the gap between germline ends came to 14 bases. Germline values: CDR1 SGHTA, CDR2 FQGNSA.

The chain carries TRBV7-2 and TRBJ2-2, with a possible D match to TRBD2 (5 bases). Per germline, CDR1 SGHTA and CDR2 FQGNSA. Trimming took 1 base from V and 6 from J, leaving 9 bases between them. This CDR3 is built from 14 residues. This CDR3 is CASSLDPGAGELFF. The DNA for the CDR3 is TGTGCCAGCAGCTTAGATCCCGGGGCCGGGGAGCTGTTTTTT.

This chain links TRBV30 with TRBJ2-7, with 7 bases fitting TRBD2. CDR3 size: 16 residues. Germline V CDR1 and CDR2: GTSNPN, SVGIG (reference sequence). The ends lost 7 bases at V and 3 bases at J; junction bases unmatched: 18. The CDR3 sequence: CAYRGRILSSGYEQYF. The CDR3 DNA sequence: TGTGCCTACCGAGGAAGAATACTTTCTAGCGGCTACGAGCAGTACTTC.

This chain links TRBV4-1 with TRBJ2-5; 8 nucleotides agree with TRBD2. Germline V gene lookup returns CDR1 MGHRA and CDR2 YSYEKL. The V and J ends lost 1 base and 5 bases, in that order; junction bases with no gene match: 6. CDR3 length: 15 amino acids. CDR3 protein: CASSQVSGGFETQYF. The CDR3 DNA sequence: TGCGCCAGCAGCCAAGTCTCGGGGGGGTTTGAGACCCAGTACTTC.

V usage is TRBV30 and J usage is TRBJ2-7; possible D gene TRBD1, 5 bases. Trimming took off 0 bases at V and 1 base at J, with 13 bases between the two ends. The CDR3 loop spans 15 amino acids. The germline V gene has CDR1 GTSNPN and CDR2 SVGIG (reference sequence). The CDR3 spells CAWSVLDTRSYEQYF. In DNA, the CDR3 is TGTGCCTGGAGTGTACTGGACACCCGATCCTACGAGCAGTACTTC.

The CDR3 here is CAGSPSGLPYEQYF. CDR3 sequence (DNA): TGTGCCGGCTCCCCTAGCGGGCTCCCCTACGAGCAGTACTTC. The chain recombines TRBV28 with TRBJ2-7; 8 nucleotides align to TRBD2. The V segment lost 11 bases and the J segment 2 bases; nucleotides outside the gene matches: 11. Germline V gives CDR1 MDHEN, CDR2 SYDVKM. This CDR3 comprises 14 residues. The full variable domain, rest sourced from reference TRBV28 and TRBJ2-7, is DVKVTQSSRYLVKRTGEKVFLECVQDMDHENMFWYRQDPGLGLRLIYFSYDVKMKEKGDIPEGYSVSREKKERFSLILESASTNQTSMYLCAGSPSGLPYEQYFGPGTRLTVT.

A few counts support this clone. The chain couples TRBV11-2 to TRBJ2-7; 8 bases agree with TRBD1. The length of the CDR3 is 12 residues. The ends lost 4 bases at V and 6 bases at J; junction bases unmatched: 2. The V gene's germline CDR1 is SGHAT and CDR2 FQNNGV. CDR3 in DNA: TGTGCCAGCAGCTCGACAGGGGCCGAGCAGTACTTC. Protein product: CASSSTGAEQYF.

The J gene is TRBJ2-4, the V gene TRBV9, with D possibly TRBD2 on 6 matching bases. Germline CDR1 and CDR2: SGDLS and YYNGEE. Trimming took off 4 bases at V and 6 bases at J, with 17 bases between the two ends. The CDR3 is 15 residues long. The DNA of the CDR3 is TGTGCCAGCAGCCCCCTGGGCGGGGCTGGAAACATTCAGTACTTC. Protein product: CASSPLGGAGNIQYF.

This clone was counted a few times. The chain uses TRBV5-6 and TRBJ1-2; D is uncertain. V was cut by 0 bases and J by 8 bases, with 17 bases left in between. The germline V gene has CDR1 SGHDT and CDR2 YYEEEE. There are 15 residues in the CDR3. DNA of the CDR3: TGTGCCAGCAGCTTGGCTCAGTCGCTGTCTGTGGGCTACACCTTC. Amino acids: CASSLAQSLSVGYTF.

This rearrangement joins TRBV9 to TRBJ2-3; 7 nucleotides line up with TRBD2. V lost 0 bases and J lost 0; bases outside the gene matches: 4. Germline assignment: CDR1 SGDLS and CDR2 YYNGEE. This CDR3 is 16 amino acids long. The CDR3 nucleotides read TGTGCCAGCAGCGTAGATTGGCGGGGGAGCACAGATACGCAGTATTTT. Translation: CASSVDWRGSTDTQYF.

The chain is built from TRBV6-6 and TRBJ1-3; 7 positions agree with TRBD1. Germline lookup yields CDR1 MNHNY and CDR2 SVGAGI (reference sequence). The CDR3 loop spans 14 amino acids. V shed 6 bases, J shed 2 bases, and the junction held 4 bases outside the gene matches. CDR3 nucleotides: TGTGCCAGCAGCTACAGGGGAACTGGAAACACCATATATTTT. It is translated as CASSYRGTGNTIYF.

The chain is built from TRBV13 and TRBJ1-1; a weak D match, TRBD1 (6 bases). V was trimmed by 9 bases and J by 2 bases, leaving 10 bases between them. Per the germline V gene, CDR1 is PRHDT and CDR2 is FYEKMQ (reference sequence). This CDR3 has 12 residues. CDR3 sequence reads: CASLGGNTEAFF. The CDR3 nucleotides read TGTGCCAGTCTAGGGGGTAACACTGAAGCTTTCTTT.

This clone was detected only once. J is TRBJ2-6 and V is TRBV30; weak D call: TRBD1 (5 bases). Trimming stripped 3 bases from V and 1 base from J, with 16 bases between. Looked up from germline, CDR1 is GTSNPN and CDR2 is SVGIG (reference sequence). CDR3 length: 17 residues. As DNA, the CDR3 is TGTGCCTGGAGCCAAGGGGCAGGGTGGTCTGGGGCCAACGTCCTGACTTTC. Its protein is CAWSQGAGWSGANVLTF. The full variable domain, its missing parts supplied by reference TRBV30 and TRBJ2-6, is SQTIHQWPATLVQPVGSPLSLECTVEGTSNPNLYWYRQAAGRGLQLLFYSVGIGQISSEVPQNLSASRPQDRQFILSSKKLLLSDSGFYLCAWSQGAGWSGANVLTFGAGSRLTVL.

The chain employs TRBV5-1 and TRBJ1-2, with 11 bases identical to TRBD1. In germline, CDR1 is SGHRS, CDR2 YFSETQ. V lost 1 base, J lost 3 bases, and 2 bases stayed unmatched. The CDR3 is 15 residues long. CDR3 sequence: CASSLQGQGDYGYTF. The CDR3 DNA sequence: TGCGCCAGCAGCTTGCAGGGACAGGGGGACTATGGCTACACCTTC.

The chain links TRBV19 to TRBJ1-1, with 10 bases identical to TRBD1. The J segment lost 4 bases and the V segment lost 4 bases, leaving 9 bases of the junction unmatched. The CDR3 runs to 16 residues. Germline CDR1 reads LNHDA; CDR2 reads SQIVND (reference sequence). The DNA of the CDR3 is TGTGCCAGTAGTAAAGGGACAGGGGCGAACCCCACTGAAGCTTTCTTT. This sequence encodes CASSKGTGANPTEAFF.

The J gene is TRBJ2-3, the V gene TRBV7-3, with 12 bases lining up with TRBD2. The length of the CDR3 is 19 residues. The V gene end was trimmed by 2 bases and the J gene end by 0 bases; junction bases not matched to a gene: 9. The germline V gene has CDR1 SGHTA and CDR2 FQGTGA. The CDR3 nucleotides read TGTGCCAGCAGCTTAGCCGGGACTAGCGGGCTCGCTAGCACAGATACGCAGTATTTT. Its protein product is CASSLAGTSGLASTDTQYF.

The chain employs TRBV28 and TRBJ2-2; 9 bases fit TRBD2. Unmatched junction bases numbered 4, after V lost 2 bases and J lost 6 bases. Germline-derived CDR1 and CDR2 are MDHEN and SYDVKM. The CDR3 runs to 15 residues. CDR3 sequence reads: CASSLAGGPAGELFF. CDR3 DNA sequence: TGTGCCAGCAGTTTAGCGGGGGGGCCGGCCGGGGAGCTGTTTTTT.